The present T cell receptor (beta chain) was sequenced within a study of blood T cell repertoires in COVID-19. Turning to the study itself: Samples representing acute and convalescent COVID-19 were sourced from the United States, Italy and Spain.

The data were produced by immunoSEQ multiplex PCR, yet TCRdb's version contains in-frame clones alone and is incomplete. The repertoire holds 25,000 to 30,000 clones, with about 87% as singletons. Looked up from germline, CDR1 is SGHNT and CDR2 is YYREEE (reference sequence). V dropped 4 bases and J dropped 6; count of bases not matched to a gene: 10. The CDR3 length is 15 residues. This TCR was recovered from a human donor in a cohort sampled during active COVID-19. Sequences were obtained from peripheral blood. The chain has TRBV5-4 and TRBJ2-1; 7 bases match TRBD1. CDR3 region: CASSPRQGKGNEQFF. The CDR3 DNA is TGTGCCAGCAGCCCCCGACAGGGTAAGGGCAATGAGCAGTTCTTC.